One and the same sample provided the 5 T cell receptor beta chains below, sequenced in a study of CD8+CD57+ T cells in acquired aplastic anemia. The use of genomic DNA as template underpinned the TCR beta VDJ and CDR3 profiling. TCRdb reprocessed the reads with MiXCR, giving one entry per CDR3 protein. The profile covers fewer than 150,000 distinct CDR3 sequences, with more than 40% appearing a single time and about 2.7% taken by the ten largest. The specimen was sorted CD4+, CD8+, or CD8+CD57+ T cells (not recorded which) from PBMCs. These receptor sequences come from a human donor in good health, serving as a control.

The chain is built from TRBV24-1 and TRBJ2-5; 8 bases match TRBD1. Germline CDR1 and CDR2: KGHDR and SFDVKD. This CDR3 is 15 amino acids long. Trimming took 4 bases from V and 5 from J; bases not matched to a gene: 8. DNA of the CDR3: TGTGCCACCAGTGAAGGGCAGGGGGCTGGGGAGACCCAGTACTTC. It codes for CATSEGQGAGETQYF.

The CDR3 loop is CATSTTGWGPNTEAFF. The DNA of the CDR3 is TGTGCCACCAGCACAACAGGGTGGGGACCGAATACTGAAGCTTTCTTT. The chain employs TRBV15 and TRBJ1-1; TRBD1 is a possible D gene (6 bases). Germline lookup yields CDR1 LNHNV and CDR2 YYDKDF (reference sequence). This CDR3 is built from 16 residues. The V and J ends lost 4 bases and 5 bases respectively, with 20 bases between them.

The table lists this clonotype with many counts. The V gene is TRBV6-5, the J gene TRBJ1-2, with D unresolved. CDR1 is MNHEY, CDR2 SVGAGI, per germline. CDR3 length equals 17 residues. V was shortened by 7 bases and J by 0 bases, with 21 bases between the two germline ends. The CDR3: CASNYPLGRPANYGYTF. The CDR3 region has the DNA TGTGCCAGCAATTATCCCCTCGGGCGGCCTGCTAACTATGGCTACACCTTC.

This clonotype came up many times. The rearrangement uses TRBV19 and TRBJ2-5, with a weak D call TRBD2 (6 bases). From germline, CDR1 is LNHDA and CDR2 SQIVND (reference sequence). V lost 3 bases and J lost 0, with 8 bases in between. The CDR3 spans 14 residues. CDR3 in DNA: TGTGCCAGTAGTATTGGGGGGAACCAAGAGACCCAGTACTTC. The encoded protein is CASSIGGNQETQYF.

This clonotype was picked up many times. The chain links TRBV6-6 to TRBJ2-7, with D unresolved. The CDR3 totals 12 residues. The germline CDR1 and CDR2 sequences are MNHNY and SVGAGI (reference sequence). Trimming took off 2 bases at V and 5 bases at J, with 7 bases between the two ends. CDR3 loop: CASSYTTHEQYF. Here the CDR3 DNA reads TGTGCCAGCAGTTACACCACCCACGAGCAGTACTTC.